This passage covers 3 T cell receptor beta chains from one sample sequenced in a study of tumor and adjacent non-tumor tissue in lung cancer. This sample's RNA came from whole unsorted tissue. TCRbeta libraries were built with three rounds of nested PCR, modified from ARM-PCR. MiXCR, run by TCRdb on the multiplex PCR reads, gives a single entry per CDR3 protein. This table holds around 120,000 distinct CDR3 sequences, about 66% found once. The sample consisted of lung tumor tissue. All receptors come from a man younger than 40 with non-small cell lung cancer.

The chain is built from TRBV12-3 or TRBV12-4 and TRBJ2-1; 13 bases agree with TRBD2. The CDR3 spans 15 residues. Trimming took 6 bases from V and 8 from J; bases not matched to a gene: 7. This CDR3 is CASSRTSGRGYEQFF. For the CDR3, the DNA is TGTGCCAGCAGCCGAACTAGCGGGAGGGGATATGAGCAGTTCTTC.

About this clonotype itself: The junction departs from germline at one end; a sequencing error may be responsible. The V gene is TRBV7-2, the J gene TRBJ2-7; TRBD1 is a possible D gene (6 bases). The CDR3 totals 16 residues. CDR1 is SGHTA, CDR2 FQGNSA, per germline. The DNA of the CDR3 is TGTGCCAGCAGCCCTGCGGCAGGGGCCGAAACCTACGAGCAATACTTC. Its protein is CASSPAAGAETYEQYF.

In the case of this clonotype: The CDR3 does not end in the conserved phenylalanine or tryptophan, so this is likely a read error. The chain couples TRBV6-5 to TRBJ2-2, with 8 bases fitting TRBD2. The CDR3 length is 16 residues. Germline V gene data show CDR1 as MNHEY and CDR2 as SVGAGI. V lost 6 bases and J lost 4; bases outside the gene matches: 10. The CDR3 reads CASSRRLSGITGELFS. Here the CDR3 DNA reads TGTGCCAGCAGCAGAAGACTTAGCGGGATCACCGGGGAGCTGTTTTCT.